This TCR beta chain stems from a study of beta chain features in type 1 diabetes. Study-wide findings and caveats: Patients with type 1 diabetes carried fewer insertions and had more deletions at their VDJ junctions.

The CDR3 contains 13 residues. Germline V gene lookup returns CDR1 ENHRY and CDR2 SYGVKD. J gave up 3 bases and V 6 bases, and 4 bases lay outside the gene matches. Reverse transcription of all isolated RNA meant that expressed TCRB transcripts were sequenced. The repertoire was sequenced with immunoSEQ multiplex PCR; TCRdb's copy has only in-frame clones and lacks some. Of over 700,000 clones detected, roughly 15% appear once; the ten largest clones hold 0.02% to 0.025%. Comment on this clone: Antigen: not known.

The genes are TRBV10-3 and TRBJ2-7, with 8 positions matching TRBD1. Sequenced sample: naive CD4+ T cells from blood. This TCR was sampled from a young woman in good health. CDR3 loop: CAIRGTGSYEQYF. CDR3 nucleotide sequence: TGTGCCATCAGGGGGACAGGAAGCTACGAGCAGTACTTC.